This T cell receptor beta chain is from a study of T cells after yellow fever vaccination. CDR1 and CDR2 from the germline V gene are SEHNR and FQNEAQ (reference sequence). Trimming removed 2 bases from V and 2 bases from J, with 10 bases in between. This CDR3 is 14 amino acids long. In TCRdb, the 5' RACE reads were re-called with MiXCR into one record per CDR3 protein. The repertoire has roughly 350,000 distinct CDR3 sequences, over 4% of them found once; the top ten carry approximately 23%. Study outcomes and limitations: The secondary response was weaker, and its peak arrived faster, on day 5 versus 15.

Regarding this clonotype: Its antigen is currently unknown.

The chain carries TRBV7-9 and TRBJ2-7, with D unresolved. The clonotype was recovered from a young man who received the YFV17D yellow fever vaccine. The material sequenced was PBMCs, taken 5 days after the yellow fever booster vaccination. Written as DNA, the CDR3 is TGTGCCAGCAGCTTACAAAGCTCGGCCTACGAGCAGTACTTC. Amino acid sequence: CASSLQSSAYEQYF.